These 32 T cell receptor beta chains were all obtained from the same sample, sequenced in a study of shared clonotypes between healthy human individuals (TCRdb year 2020). Library method: the immunoSEQ multiplex PCR assay. The source is immuneACCESS, and TCRdb retained only in-frame sequences with V and J called. Part of the clones is not carried over; for the studies checked, unresolved V genes explain less than half of this, and the remainder is unexplained. The sample data list 1,500,000 or so clones, and approximately 98.5% of these were observed just once. The ten largest clones add up to around 0.38% of the sample. The specimen was naive CD4+ T cells sorted from blood. According to the study, the label for this sample's cell subset or site signals: CD45RA+ positively selected. The origin of the receptors is a man aged 25-45 years in good health.

The rearrangement links TRBV7-2 to TRBJ2-7, with unresolved D. V was trimmed by 2 bases and J by 9 bases, leaving 14 bases between them. The CDR3 contains 13 residues. CDR1 SGHTA and CDR2 FQGNSA come from the germline V gene. The CDR3 region is CASSLSPTVGQYF. CDR3 nucleotides: TGTGCCAGCAGCTTATCCCCGACGGTGGGGCAGTACTTC.

The chain employs TRBV7-2 and TRBJ1-1; D is perhaps TRBD1 (5 bases). There are 16 residues in the CDR3. Germline CDR1 and CDR2: SGHTA and FQGNSA. Trimming removed 3 bases at V and 7 bases at J, with 21 bases between. The CDR3 region has the DNA TGTGCCAGCAGCTTTACCATACGACAGCGTATAGTTGAAGCTTTCTTT. This gives the protein CASSFTIRQRIVEAFF.

The V and J genes are TRBV4-2 and TRBJ2-5; 8 bases fit TRBD2. CDR3 length: 15 residues. Germline trimming cut 4 bases from V and 4 bases from J; bases unmatched to any gene: 8. Germline values: CDR1 LGHNA, CDR2 YNFKEQ. CDR3 region: CASSLVAGSRETQYF. The CDR3 DNA reads TGTGCCAGCAGCCTCGTAGCGGGGTCTAGAGAGACCCAGTACTTC.

The chain couples TRBV6-1 to TRBJ2-5; 7 bases agree with TRBD1. CDR3 length: 17 residues. The junction had 15 bases not matched to a gene; V was cut back by 2 bases and J by 6 bases. Germline V gene data show CDR1 as MNHNS and CDR2 as SASEGT. The CDR3, as DNA: TGTGCCAGCAGTGAACGGGACAGCCGGCCCCTTGGGCAGACCCAGTACTTC. Its protein is CASSERDSRPLGQTQYF.

This chain uses TRBV9 with TRBJ2-7; D not resolved. Trimming left V 4 bases short and J 4 bases short, with 9 bases between. Germline V gene sequence: CDR1 SGDLS, CDR2 YYNGEE. CDR3 length: 12 residues. As DNA, the CDR3 is TGTGCCAGCAGCACTGGGCCTTACGAGCAGTACTTC. It codes for CASSTGPYEQYF.

Details on this clone: Other DNA sequences in this specimen translate into the identical CDR3. V is TRBV6-1 and J is TRBJ2-7, with 7 nucleotides matching TRBD2. J gave up 3 bases and V 4 bases, and 0 bases lay outside the gene matches. Germline V lookup: CDR1 MNHNS, CDR2 SASEGT. The CDR3 extends over 12 amino acids. As DNA, the CDR3 is TGTGCCAGCAGTGTAGCGGGCTACGAGCAGTACTTC. This encodes CASSVAGYEQYF.

The J gene is TRBJ1-2, the V gene TRBV5-1; D ambiguous. Per the germline V gene, CDR1 is SGHRS and CDR2 is YFSETQ. The CDR3 spans 13 residues. V was pared by 0 bases and J by 7 bases, with 10 bases between. The CDR3, as DNA: TGCGCCAGCAGCTTGGACGGCCTCTCTGGCTACACCTTC. This gives the protein CASSLDGLSGYTF. Using reference TRBV5-1 and TRBJ1-2 for the parts outside the CDR3, the full variable domain is KAGVTQTPRYLIKTRGQQVTLSCSPISGHRSVSWYQQTPGQGLQFLFEYFSETQRNKGNFPGRFSGRQFSNSRSEMNVSTLELGDSALYLCASSLDGLSGYTFGSGTRLTVV.

The table lists this clone with a count of one. The chain employs TRBV29-1 and TRBJ1-1, with D possibly TRBD1 on 5 matching bases. Trimming shortened V by 4 bases and J by 5 bases, and 17 bases separated the two germline ends. Germline CDR1 reads SQVTM; CDR2 reads ANQGSEA. The CDR3 sequence is 14 residues long. The CDR3 here is CSVVLLRKGTEAFF. The CDR3 coding sequence is TGCAGCGTTGTCCTCCTAAGAAAGGGGACTGAAGCTTTCTTT.

The chain recombines TRBV7-2 with TRBJ1-5; D is unresolved. Germline CDR1 SGHTA, CDR2 FQGNSA. The CDR3 is 13 amino acids. V was cut by 2 bases and J by 5 bases, with 7 bases left in between. The CDR3 loop reads CASSLRVYQPQHF. DNA for the CDR3: TGTGCCAGCAGCTTACGAGTATATCAGCCCCAGCATTTT. The full variable domain, with the rest looked up from reference TRBV7-2 and TRBJ1-5, is GAGVSQSPSNKVTEKGKDVELRCDPISGHTALYWYRQSLGQGLEFLIYFQGNSAPDKSGLPSDRFSAERTGGSVSTLTIQRTQQEDSAVYLCASSLRVYQPQHFGDGTRLSIL.

The chain employs TRBV5-4 and TRBJ2-1, with D perhaps matching TRBD1 (5 bases). The germline V gene encodes CDR1 SGHNT and CDR2 YYREEE (reference sequence). V was cut by 2 bases and J by 4 bases, with 7 bases left in between. The CDR3 runs to 13 residues. The CDR3 is CASSFRTYNEQFF. CDR3 DNA: TGTGCCAGCAGCTTTCGGACATACAATGAGCAGTTCTTC.

The chain recombines TRBV10-3 with TRBJ2-7; TRBD2 matches at 9 bases. V shed 4 bases, J shed 1 base, and the junction held 2 bases outside the gene matches. The germline CDR1 and CDR2 sequences are ENHRY and SYGVKD. The CDR3 sequence is 14 residues long. This chain's CDR3 is CAISAAGGSYEQYF. The CDR3 DNA follows: TGTGCCATCAGTGCTGCGGGAGGGTCCTACGAGCAGTACTTC.

The chain carries TRBV7-3 and TRBJ2-4, with a tentative D call TRBD2 (6 bases). V dropped 5 bases and J dropped 5 bases, with 13 bases sitting between them. CDR1 and CDR2 from the germline V gene are SGHTA and FQGTGA. This CDR3 contains 14 residues. The CDR3 DNA reads TGTGCCAGCAGCCCCGGGGGAGTCCAAAACATTCAGTACTTC. The encoded protein is CASSPGGVQNIQYF.

V gene TRBV30 combines with J gene TRBJ2-3; a possible D gene is TRBD2 (5 bases). Per the germline V gene, CDR1 is GTSNPN and CDR2 is SVGIG (reference sequence). This CDR3 is 11 amino acids long. The V gene lost 1 base and the J gene lost 7 bases, with 6 bases spanning the gap. The CDR3 is CAWSATNTQYF. The CDR3 bases are TGTGCCTGGAGTGCGACTAATACGCAGTATTTT.

The CDR3 reads CSVVRHMSTDTQYF. The CDR3 DNA reads as TGCAGCGTTGTGAGACATATGAGCACAGATACGCAGTATTTT. This chain connects TRBV29-1 to TRBJ2-3; D not resolved. CDR3 length: 14 amino acids. Trimming stripped 4 bases from V and 0 bases from J, with 11 bases between. Germline V gene lookup returns CDR1 SQVTM and CDR2 ANQGSEA.

The chain recombines TRBV6-1 with TRBJ2-7; 7 nucleotides agree with TRBD2. Trimming at V came to 2 bases and at J to 2 bases, leaving 9 bases not matched to a gene. This CDR3 comprises 16 residues. Germline lookup yields CDR1 MNHNS and CDR2 SASEGT. The CDR3 here is CASSEILRLAAYEQYF. CDR3 DNA: TGTGCCAGCAGTGAAATACTAAGGCTAGCGGCCTACGAGCAGTACTTC.

Notes on this clone: Other DNA variants within this sample encode the same CDR3. The chain recombines TRBV20-1 with TRBJ2-2; D call uncertain. Germline assignment: CDR1 DFQATT and CDR2 SNEGSKA (reference sequence). This CDR3 contains 11 residues. Trimming took off 6 bases at V and 5 bases at J, with 7 bases between the two ends. The CDR3 sequence: CSASRTGELFF. The CDR3 DNA is TGCAGTGCAAGTAGAACCGGGGAGCTGTTTTTT.

The V gene is TRBV7-2, the J gene TRBJ2-7; D is uncertain. This CDR3 contains 13 residues. CDR1 and CDR2 (germline): SGHTA, FQGNSA. The germline V and J ends were trimmed by 2 bases and 8 bases, with 13 bases remaining between them. In DNA, the CDR3 is TGTGCCAGCAGCTTATTCGGTCCGAGACAGCAGTACTTC. Translated: CASSLFGPRQQYF.

This clone was detected only once. The CDR3 region has the DNA TGTGCCAGCAGCCTGGTGGGACTAGCGGGTCATGAGACCCAGTACTTC. It translates to CASSLVGLAGHETQYF. The J gene is TRBJ2-5, the V gene TRBV7-2, with 12 bases that match TRBD2. The CDR3 extends over 16 amino acids. The V gene's germline CDR1 is SGHTA and CDR2 FQGNSA. V gave up 5 bases and J gave up 5 bases; unmatched junction bases: 9.

Written as DNA, the CDR3 is TGTGCCACCAGCAGAGAAATTAGGATAGCGGGAGGCACAGATACGCAGTATTTT. Translating it yields CATSREIRIAGGTDTQYF. The J gene is TRBJ2-3, the V gene TRBV15, with 9 bases aligning to TRBD2. The junction had 8 bases not matched to a gene; V was cut back by 0 bases and J by 1 base. CDR1 and CDR2 (germline): LNHNV, YYDKDF (reference sequence). This CDR3 spans 18 amino acids. The whole variable domain, remainder taken from reference TRBV15 and TRBJ2-3, is DAMVIQNPRYQVTQFGKPVTLSCSQTLNHNVMYWYQQKSSQAPKLLFHYYDKDFNNEADTPDNFQSRRPNTSFCFLDIRSPGLGDTAMYLCATSREIRIAGGTDTQYFGPGTRLTVL.

This sequence joins TRBV29-1 and TRBJ2-3; D might be TRBD2 (6 bases). The CDR3 loop spans 14 amino acids. Germline V gene lookup returns CDR1 SQVTM and CDR2 ANQGSEA. V lost 4 bases and J lost 4, with 15 bases in between. The CDR3 DNA follows: TGCAGCGTTGTTAAGCGGGTGTCAGCAGATACGCAGTATTTT. It is translated as CSVVKRVSADTQYF.

The gene calls are TRBV14 and TRBJ2-6; 7 bases map to TRBD1. The V gene end was trimmed by 1 base and the J gene end by 3 bases; junction bases not matched to a gene: 3. The CDR3 extends over 16 amino acids. Germline lookup yields CDR1 SGHDN and CDR2 FVKESK. The CDR3 bases are TGTGCCAGCAGCCAAGTAGGGGGCTTTGGGGCCAACGTCCTGACTTTC. It yields the protein CASSQVGGFGANVLTF.

V usage is TRBV19 and J usage is TRBJ1-2; tentative D call: TRBD1 (6 bases). With 3 bases removed from V and 5 bases from J, the gap between germline ends came to 13 bases. The germline V gene encodes CDR1 LNHDA and CDR2 SQIVND (reference sequence). This CDR3 is built from 14 residues. The CDR3 DNA follows: TGTGCCAGTAGTATCGCCCCGGGACATTATGGCTACACCTTC. It encodes CASSIAPGHYGYTF.

The rearrangement joins TRBV29-1 to TRBJ1-2; weak D call: TRBD1 (5 bases). The length of the CDR3 is 11 residues. V gave up 8 bases and J gave up 4 bases, with 11 bases separating them. Germline V gene data show CDR1 as SQVTM and CDR2 as ANQGSEA. The chain's CDR3 is CSTRQSYGYTF. CDR3 DNA: TGCAGCACCCGACAGTCCTATGGCTACACCTTC.

The chain carries TRBV29-1 and TRBJ1-4; D is perhaps TRBD1 (5 bases). In germline, CDR1 is SQVTM, CDR2 ANQGSEA. Trimming stripped 3 bases from V and 8 bases from J, with 16 bases between. This CDR3 has 14 amino acids. The CDR3 is CSVDVMGGREKLFF. The CDR3 bases are TGCAGCGTTGACGTTATGGGGGGGAGGGAAAAACTGTTTTTT. Full variable domain (outside the CDR3, taken from reference TRBV29-1 and TRBJ1-4): SAVISQKPSRDICQRGTSLTIQCQVDSQVTMMFWYRQQPGQSLTLIATANQGSEATYESGFVIDKFPISRPNLTFSTLTVSNMSPEDSSIYLCSVDVMGGREKLFFGSGTQLSVL.

V gene TRBV5-4 combines with J gene TRBJ2-2, with a tentative D call TRBD2 (6 bases). The germline V and J ends were trimmed by 0 bases and 3 bases, with 12 bases remaining between them. Germline loops: CDR1 SGHNT, CDR2 YYREEE (reference sequence). The CDR3 runs 16 residues. The CDR3 region has the DNA TGTGCCAGCAGCTTGGCCGGGAGAGGGGACACCGGGGAGCTGTTTTTT. Its protein product is CASSLAGRGDTGELFF.

This CDR3 reads CASSYNELVGRYTF. CDR3 bases: TGTGCCAGCAGTTATAATGAGCTCGTTGGGCGGTACACCTTC. J is TRBJ1-2 and V is TRBV6-5; no clear D. There are 14 residues in the CDR3. The V and J ends lost 3 bases and 11 bases respectively, with 19 bases between them. CDR1 is MNHEY and CDR2 is SVGAGI in the germline V gene.

On this clone itself: Other DNA sequences from this sample encode an identical CDR3 as well. J is TRBJ2-3 and V is TRBV5-4; 8 bases line up with TRBD2. Per germline, CDR1 SGHNT and CDR2 YYREEE (reference sequence). The CDR3 has 13 amino acids. V lost 0 bases, J lost 6 bases, and 0 bases stayed unmatched. The DNA for the CDR3 is TGTGCCAGCAGCTTGGCGGGAGGGGATACGCAGTATTTT. This translates into CASSLAGGDTQYF.

The chain employs TRBV11-2 and TRBJ2-4; D is perhaps TRBD1 or TRBD2 (5 bases each). The V end lost 6 bases, the J end lost 3 bases, and 18 bases lay between the germline ends. Germline values: CDR1 SGHAT, CDR2 FQNNGV. CDR3 length equals 16 residues. CDR3 residues: CASSKPPRDRKNIQYF. The CDR3 nucleotides are TGTGCCAGCAGTAAACCGCCCCGGGACCGCAAAAACATTCAGTACTTC.

V and J are TRBV28 and TRBJ2-7; D is unclear. V dropped 5 bases and J dropped 4 bases, with 9 bases sitting between them. The CDR3 consists of 12 residues. Germline V gene sequence: CDR1 MDHEN, CDR2 SYDVKM. The CDR3: CASSEGPYEQYF. CDR3 coding DNA: TGTGCCAGCAGTGAAGGACCTTACGAGCAGTACTTC.

The genes are TRBV5-1 and TRBJ2-7, with 10 bases lining up with TRBD1. CDR3 length equals 15 residues. The germline V gene has CDR1 SGHRS and CDR2 YFSETQ. V shed 4 bases and J 2 bases; nucleotides not matched to a gene: 6. The CDR3 spells CASSEWDRGTYEQYF. CDR3 bases: TGCGCCAGCAGCGAATGGGACAGGGGAACCTACGAGCAGTACTTC.

This clone was counted once. J is TRBJ1-1 and V is TRBV5-1, with D unclear. Germline V lookup: CDR1 SGHRS, CDR2 YFSETQ. The CDR3 consists of 15 residues. V gave up 7 bases and J gave up 1 base, with 17 bases separating them. The chain's CDR3 is CASLGPGVSNTEAFF. Written as DNA, the CDR3 is TGCGCCAGCCTAGGCCCCGGGGTATCGAACACTGAAGCTTTCTTT.

V usage is TRBV11-3 and J usage is TRBJ2-5; TRBD2 might be the D (6 bases). The ends were cut back, 1 base at V and 0 bases at J, with 18 bases in the middle. The V gene's germline CDR1 is SGHNT and CDR2 YENEEA. The CDR3 has 18 residues. This CDR3 reads CASSLGGWSGTHQETQYF. DNA of the CDR3: TGTGCCAGCAGCTTAGGCGGATGGTCTGGGACTCACCAAGAGACCCAGTACTTC.